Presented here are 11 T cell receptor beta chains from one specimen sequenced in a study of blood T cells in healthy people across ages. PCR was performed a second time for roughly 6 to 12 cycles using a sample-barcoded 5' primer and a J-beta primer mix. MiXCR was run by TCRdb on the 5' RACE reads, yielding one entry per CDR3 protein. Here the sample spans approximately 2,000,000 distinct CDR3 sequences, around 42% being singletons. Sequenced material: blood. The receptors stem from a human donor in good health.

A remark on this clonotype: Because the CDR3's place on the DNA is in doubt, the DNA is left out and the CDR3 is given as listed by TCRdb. The CDR3 sequence is CASILGTEAFF. The chain is built from TRBV27 and TRBJ1-1. Counting both end residues, the CDR3 totals 11 amino acids. The germline V gene has CDR1 MNHEY and CDR2 SMNVEV (reference sequence).

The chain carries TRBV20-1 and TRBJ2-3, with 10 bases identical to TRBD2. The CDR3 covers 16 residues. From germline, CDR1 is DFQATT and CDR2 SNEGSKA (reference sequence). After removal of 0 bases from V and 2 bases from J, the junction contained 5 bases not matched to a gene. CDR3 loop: CSAREASGGLTDTQYF. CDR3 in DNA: TGCAGTGCTAGAGAGGCTAGCGGGGGACTCACAGATACGCAGTATTTT.

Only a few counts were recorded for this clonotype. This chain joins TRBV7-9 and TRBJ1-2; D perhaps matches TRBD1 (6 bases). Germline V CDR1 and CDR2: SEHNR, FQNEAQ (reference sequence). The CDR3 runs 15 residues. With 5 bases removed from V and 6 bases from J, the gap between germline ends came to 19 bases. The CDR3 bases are TGTGCCAGCAGCCAACAAGGGGGGTATGGCGATGGCTACACCTTC. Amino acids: CASSQQGGYGDGYTF.

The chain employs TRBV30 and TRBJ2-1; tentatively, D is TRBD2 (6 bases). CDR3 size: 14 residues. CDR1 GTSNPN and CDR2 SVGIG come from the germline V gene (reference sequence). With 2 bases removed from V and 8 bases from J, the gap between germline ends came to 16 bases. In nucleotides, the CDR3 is TGTGCCTGGAGTCCCGCAGCGGGTCCCGATGAGCAGTTCTTC. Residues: CAWSPAAGPDEQFF.

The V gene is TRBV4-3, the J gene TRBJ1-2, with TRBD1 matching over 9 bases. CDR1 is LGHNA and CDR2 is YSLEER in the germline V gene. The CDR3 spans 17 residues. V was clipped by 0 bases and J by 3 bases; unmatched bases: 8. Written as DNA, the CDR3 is TGCGCCAGCAGCCAAGATAGTACAGGGGGCAAAGACTATGGCTACACCTTC. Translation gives CASSQDSTGGKDYGYTF.

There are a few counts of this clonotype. CDR3 protein: CSASAQVGAGDQPQHF. Here the CDR3 DNA reads TGCAGTGCTAGCGCTCAAGTGGGGGCTGGGGATCAGCCCCAGCATTTT. This chain links TRBV20-1 with TRBJ1-5; TRBD1 might be the D (6 bases). The V end was cut by 3 bases, the J end by 5 bases, with 20 bases between. The germline V gene encodes CDR1 DFQATT and CDR2 SNEGSKA (reference sequence). The length of the CDR3 is 16 residues.

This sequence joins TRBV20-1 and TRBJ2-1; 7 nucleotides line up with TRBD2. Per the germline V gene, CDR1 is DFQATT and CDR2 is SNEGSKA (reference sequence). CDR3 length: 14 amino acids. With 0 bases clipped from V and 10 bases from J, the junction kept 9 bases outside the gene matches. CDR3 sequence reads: CSARETSSGIEQFF. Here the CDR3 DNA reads TGCAGTGCTAGAGAGACTAGCTCTGGGATAGAGCAGTTCTTC.

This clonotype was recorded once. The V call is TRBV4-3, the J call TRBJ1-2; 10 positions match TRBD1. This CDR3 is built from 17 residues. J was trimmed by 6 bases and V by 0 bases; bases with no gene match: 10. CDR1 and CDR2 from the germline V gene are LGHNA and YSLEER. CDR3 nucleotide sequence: TGCGCCAGCAGCCAAGAGCGAGGTGGGACAGGGGTTCATGGCTACACCTTC. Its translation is CASSQERGGTGVHGYTF.

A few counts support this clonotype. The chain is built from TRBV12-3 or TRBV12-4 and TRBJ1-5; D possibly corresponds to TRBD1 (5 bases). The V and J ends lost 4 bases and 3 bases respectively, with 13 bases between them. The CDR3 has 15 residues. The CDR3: CASSSQTGNNQPQHF. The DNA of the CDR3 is TGTGCCAGCAGTTCACAAACAGGTAACAATCAGCCCCAGCATTTT.

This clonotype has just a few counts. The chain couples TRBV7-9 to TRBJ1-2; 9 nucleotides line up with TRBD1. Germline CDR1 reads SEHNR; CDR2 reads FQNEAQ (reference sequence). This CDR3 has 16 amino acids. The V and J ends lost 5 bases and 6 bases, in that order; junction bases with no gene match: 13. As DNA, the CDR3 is TGTGCCAGCAGCCCTTGGACAGGGGTGGGTTATGATGGCTACACCTTC. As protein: CASSPWTGVGYDGYTF. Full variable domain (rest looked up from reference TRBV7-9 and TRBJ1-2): DTGVSQNPRHKITKRGQNVTFRCDPISEHNRLYWYRQTLGQGPEFLTYFQNEAQLEKSRLLSDRFSAERPKGSFSTLEIQRTEQGDSAMYLCASSPWTGVGYDGYTFGSGTRLTVV.

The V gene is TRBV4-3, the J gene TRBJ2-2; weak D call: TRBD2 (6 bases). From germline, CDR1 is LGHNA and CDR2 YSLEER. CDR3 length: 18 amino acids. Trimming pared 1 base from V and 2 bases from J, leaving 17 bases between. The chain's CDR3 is CASSQVWRDLVNTGELFF. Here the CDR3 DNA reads TGCGCCAGCAGCCAAGTTTGGCGGGACCTTGTTAACACCGGGGAGCTGTTTTTT.